Reported below is one TCR beta chain. The antigen remains undetermined. Indicated time point: newly diagnosed GD, antithyroid drugs for less than 3 months. The authors made the TCR library using RNA they extracted from PBMCs. Trimming removed 5 bases at V and 5 bases at J, with 15 bases between. Germline V gene lookup returns CDR1 SGHTA and CDR2 FQGNSA. This CDR3 has 15 residues. Construction of TCR beta libraries relied on iRepertoire HTBI primers and on Arm-PCR targeting CDR3 regions. Via MiXCR, TCRdb re-called the multiplex PCR reads, giving one row per CDR3 protein. The sample records roughly 500,000 distinct CDR3 sequences, roughly 14% being singletons. The data stem from a study of regulatory T cells in long-lasting Graves disease. Study-level findings and limits: Persistent disease preferred TRBV28, TRBJ1-2 and TRBJ2-5.

This sample also belongs to another study, concerning T cells in Graves' hyperthyroidism and ophthalmopathy. That paper adds: Uncontrolled infection, other autoimmune disease, pregnancy or lactation barred patients from enrollment. Blood held most thyroid clonotypes expanded above 0.001 frequency.

The rearrangement joins TRBV7-2 to TRBJ2-2; TRBD1 might be the D (5 bases). This receptor was identified in a man younger than 45 with Graves disease. The sample consisted of peripheral blood mononuclear cells (PBMCs), taken at new diagnosis, from a patient treated with antithyroid drugs. This chain's CDR3 is CASSGQGVLTGELFF. CDR3 DNA: TGTGCCAGCAGCGGTCAGGGTGTCTTAACCGGGGAGCTGTTTTTT.